What follows is one T cell receptor (beta chain) and its context. This entry is derived from a study of OX40 agonist ivuxolimab in advanced cancers. The CDR3 extends over 12 amino acids. Trimming took 1 base from V and 8 from J, leaving 8 bases between them. CDR1 is SGHTA, CDR2 FQGNSA, per germline. The protocol was immunoSEQ multiplex PCR, while the TCRdb copy is restricted to in-frame clones and leaves out a portion. The repertoire holds about 44,000 clones, with around 86% as singletons. J is TRBJ1-1 and V is TRBV7-2; tentative D call: TRBD1 (6 bases). The sample in question was CD4+ or CD8+ T cells sorted from blood, obtained in a trial of the OX40 agonist ivuxolimab. The sequence came from an adult with an advanced solid tumor such as melanoma, head and neck, liver or kidney cancer. This CDR3 is CASSLDRAEAFF. The CDR3 DNA follows: TGTGCCAGCAGCTTAGACAGGGCAGAAGCTTTCTTT.